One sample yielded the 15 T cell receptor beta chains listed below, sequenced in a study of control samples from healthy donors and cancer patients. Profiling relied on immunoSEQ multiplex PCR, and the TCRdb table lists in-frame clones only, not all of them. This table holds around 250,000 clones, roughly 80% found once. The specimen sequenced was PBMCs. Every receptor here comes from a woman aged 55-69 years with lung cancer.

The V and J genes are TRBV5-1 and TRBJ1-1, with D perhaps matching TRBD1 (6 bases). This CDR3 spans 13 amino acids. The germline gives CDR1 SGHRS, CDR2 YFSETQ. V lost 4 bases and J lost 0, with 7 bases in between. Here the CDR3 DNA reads TGCGCCAGCAGCGGACAGATGAACACTGAAGCTTTCTTT. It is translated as CASSGQMNTEAFF.

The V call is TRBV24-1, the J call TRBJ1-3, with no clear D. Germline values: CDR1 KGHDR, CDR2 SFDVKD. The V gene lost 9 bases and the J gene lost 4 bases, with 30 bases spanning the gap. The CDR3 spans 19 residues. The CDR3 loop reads CATWGEGTAFLAGGNTIYF. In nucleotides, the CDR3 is TGTGCCACCTGGGGTGAGGGCACAGCCTTTTTAGCGGGAGGAAACACCATATATTTT.

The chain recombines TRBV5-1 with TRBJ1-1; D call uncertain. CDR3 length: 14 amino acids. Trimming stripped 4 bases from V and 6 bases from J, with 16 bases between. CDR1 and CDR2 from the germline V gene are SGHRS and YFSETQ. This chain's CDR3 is CASSKGPGDPEAFF. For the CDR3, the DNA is TGCGCCAGCAGCAAGGGCCCCGGAGACCCTGAAGCTTTCTTT.

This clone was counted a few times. The DNA of the CDR3 is TGTGCCACCAGGGGGGCAGGGGGTCGTGCCAAAAACATTCAGTACTTC. It encodes CATRGAGGRAKNIQYF. The gene calls are TRBV15 and TRBJ2-4; 7 bases line up with TRBD1. Germline V gene lookup returns CDR1 LNHNV and CDR2 YYDKDF (reference sequence). The CDR3 consists of 16 residues. The J segment lost 1 base and the V segment lost 6 bases, leaving 9 bases of the junction unmatched.

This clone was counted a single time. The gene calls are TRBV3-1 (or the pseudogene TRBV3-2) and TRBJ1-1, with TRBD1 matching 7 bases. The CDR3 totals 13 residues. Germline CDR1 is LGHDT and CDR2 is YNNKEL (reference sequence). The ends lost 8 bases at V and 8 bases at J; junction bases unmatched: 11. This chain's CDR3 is CASRKTTGAEAFF. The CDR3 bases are TGTGCCAGCCGAAAAACAACAGGGGCAGAAGCTTTCTTT.

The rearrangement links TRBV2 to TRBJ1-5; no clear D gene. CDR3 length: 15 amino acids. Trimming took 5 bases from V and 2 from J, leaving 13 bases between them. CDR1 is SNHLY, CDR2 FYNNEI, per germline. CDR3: CASSTDGGGNQPQHF. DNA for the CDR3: TGTGCCAGCAGTACTGACGGCGGAGGCAATCAGCCCCAGCATTTT. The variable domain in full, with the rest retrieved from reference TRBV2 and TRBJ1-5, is EPEVTQTPSHQVTQMGQEVILRCVPISNHLYFYWYRQILGQKVEFLVSFYNNEISEKSEIFDDQFSVERPDGSNFTLKIRSTKLEDSAMYFCASSTDGGGNQPQHFGDGTRLSIL.

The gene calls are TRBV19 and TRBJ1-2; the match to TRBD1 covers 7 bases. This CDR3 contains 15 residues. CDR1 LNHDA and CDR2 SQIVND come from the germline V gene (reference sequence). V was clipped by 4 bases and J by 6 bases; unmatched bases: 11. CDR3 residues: CASSTHSGDRHGYTF. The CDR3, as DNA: TGTGCCAGTAGTACCCACTCCGGGGACAGACATGGCTACACCTTC.

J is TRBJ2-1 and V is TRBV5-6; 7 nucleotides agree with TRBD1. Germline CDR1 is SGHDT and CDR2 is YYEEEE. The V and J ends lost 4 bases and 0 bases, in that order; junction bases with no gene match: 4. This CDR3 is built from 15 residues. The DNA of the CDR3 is TGTGCCAGCAGCAGGACAGGTAGCTCCTACAATGAGCAGTTCTTC. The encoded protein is CASSRTGSSYNEQFF.

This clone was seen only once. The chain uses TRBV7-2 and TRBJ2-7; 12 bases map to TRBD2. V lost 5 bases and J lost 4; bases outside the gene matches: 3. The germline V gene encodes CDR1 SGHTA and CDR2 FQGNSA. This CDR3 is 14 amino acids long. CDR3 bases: TGTGCCAGCAGCCCGACTAGCGGGAGTTACGAGCAGTACTTC. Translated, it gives CASSPTSGSYEQYF.

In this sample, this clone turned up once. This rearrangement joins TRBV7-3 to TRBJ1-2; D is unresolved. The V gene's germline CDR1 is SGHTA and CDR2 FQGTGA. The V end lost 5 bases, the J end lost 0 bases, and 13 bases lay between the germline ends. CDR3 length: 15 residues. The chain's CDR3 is CASSPDGPSNYGYTF. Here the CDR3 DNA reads TGTGCCAGCAGCCCGGACGGACCTTCTAACTATGGCTACACCTTC.

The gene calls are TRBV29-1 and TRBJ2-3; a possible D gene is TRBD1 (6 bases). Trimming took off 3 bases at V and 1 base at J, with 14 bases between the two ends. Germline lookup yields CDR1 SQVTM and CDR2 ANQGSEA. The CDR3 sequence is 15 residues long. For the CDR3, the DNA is TGCAGCGTTGAGGGGGCCTTCGGAGGCACAGATACGCAGTATTTT. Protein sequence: CSVEGAFGGTDTQYF.

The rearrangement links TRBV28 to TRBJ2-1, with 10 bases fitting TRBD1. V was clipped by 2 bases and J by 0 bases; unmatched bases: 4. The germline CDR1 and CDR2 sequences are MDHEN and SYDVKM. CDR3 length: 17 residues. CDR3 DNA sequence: TGTGCCAGCAGTTTACGGACAGGGGGTCGCTCCTACAATGAGCAGTTCTTC. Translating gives CASSLRTGGRSYNEQFF.

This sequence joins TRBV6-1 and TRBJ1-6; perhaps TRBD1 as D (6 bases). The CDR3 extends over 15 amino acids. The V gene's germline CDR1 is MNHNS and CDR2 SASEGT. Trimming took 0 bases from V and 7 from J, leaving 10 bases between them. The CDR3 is CASSEAQGSNSPLHF. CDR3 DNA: TGTGCCAGCAGTGAAGCACAGGGAAGCAATTCACCCCTCCACTTT.

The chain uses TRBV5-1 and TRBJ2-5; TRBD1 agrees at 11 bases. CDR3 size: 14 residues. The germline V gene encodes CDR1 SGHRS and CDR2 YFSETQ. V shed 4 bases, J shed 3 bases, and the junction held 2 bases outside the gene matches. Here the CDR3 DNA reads TGCGCCAGCAGCAGGACAGGGGGCGAAGAGACCCAGTACTTC. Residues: CASSRTGGEETQYF. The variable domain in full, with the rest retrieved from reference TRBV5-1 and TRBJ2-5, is KAGVTQTPRYLIKTRGQQVTLSCSPISGHRSVSWYQQTPGQGLQFLFEYFSETQRNKGNFPGRFSGRQFSNSRSEMNVSTLELGDSALYLCASSRTGGEETQYFGPGTRLLVL.

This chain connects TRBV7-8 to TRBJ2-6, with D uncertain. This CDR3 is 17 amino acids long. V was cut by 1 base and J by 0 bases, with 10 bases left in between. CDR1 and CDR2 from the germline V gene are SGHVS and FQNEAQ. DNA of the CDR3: TGTGCCAGCAGCTTAGTCGTAGCACTCTCTGGGGCCAACGTCCTGACTTTC. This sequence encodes CASSLVVALSGANVLTF. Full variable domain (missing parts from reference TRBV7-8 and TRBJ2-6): GAGVSQSPRYKVAKRGQDVALRCDPISGHVSLFWYQQALGQGPEFLTYFQNEAQLDKSGLPSDRFFAERPEGSVSTLKIQRTQQEDSAVYLCASSLVVALSGANVLTFGAGSRLTVL.